This passage covers 30 T cell receptor beta chains from one sample sequenced in a study of technical replicates of blood from several donors. Here immunoSEQ multiplex PCR was the method, and the copy in TCRdb shows in-frame clones only, minus some. The sample lists fewer than 75,000 clones, about 92% occurring once. The sample was T cells isolated from PBMCs. The receptor source for this set is a human donor in good health.

Here the CDR3 DNA reads TGTGCCAGCAGCCCGCGGGATAACTTCTGGTCTAACTATGGCTACACCTTC. Translation gives CASSPRDNFWSNYGYTF. This chain joins TRBV11-2 and TRBJ1-2; no clear D. The V end lost 5 bases, the J end lost 0 bases, and 19 bases lay between the germline ends. Germline CDR1 SGHAT, CDR2 FQNNGV. The CDR3 contains 17 residues. Full variable domain (missing parts from reference TRBV11-2 and TRBJ1-2): EAGVAQSPRYKIIEKRQSVAFWCNPISGHATLYWYQQILGQGPKLLIQFQNNGVVDDSQLPKDRFSAERLKGVDSTLKIQPAKLEDSAVYLCASSPRDNFWSNYGYTFGSGTRLTVV.

V gene TRBV7-2 combines with J gene TRBJ1-4, with D tentatively TRBD1 (5 bases). This CDR3 is 15 amino acids long. V was pared by 0 bases and J by 6 bases, with 11 bases between. Germline V lookup: CDR1 SGHTA, CDR2 FQGNSA. CDR3 sequence reads: CASSLAVRGDEKLFF. The CDR3 DNA reads as TGTGCCAGCAGCTTAGCGGTTCGGGGGGATGAAAAACTGTTTTTT. The full variable domain, with the rest looked up from reference TRBV7-2 and TRBJ1-4, is GAGVSQSPSNKVTEKGKDVELRCDPISGHTALYWYRQSLGQGLEFLIYFQGNSAPDKSGLPSDRFSAERTGGSVSTLTIQRTQQEDSAVYLCASSLAVRGDEKLFFGSGTQLSVL.

The gene calls are TRBV4-2 and TRBJ2-3; the D is unclear. Trimming left V 0 bases short and J 0 bases short, with 7 bases between. The V gene's germline CDR1 is LGHNA and CDR2 YNFKEQ. This CDR3 contains 15 residues. The CDR3 DNA sequence: TGTGCCAGCAGCCAAGAAACAGCCAGCACAGATACGCAGTATTTT. It specifies CASSQETASTDTQYF.

Comments on this clone: Compared with germline, one end of the junction differs, possibly owing to a read error. The gene calls are TRBV7-7 and TRBJ1-1; TRBD1 is a possible D gene (5 bases). This CDR3 comprises 15 residues. From germline, CDR1 is SSHAT and CDR2 FNYEAQ (reference sequence). The CDR3, as DNA: TGTGCTAGCAGCTTAGCCAGGGTGTTGAACACTGAAGCTTTCTTT. Translating it yields CASSLARVLNTEAFF.

The rearrangement joins TRBV2 to TRBJ2-1, with TRBD2 matching over 12 bases. Germline V gene sequence: CDR1 SNHLY, CDR2 FYNNEI. CDR3 size: 15 residues. Losses at the gene ends were 4 bases for V and 10 bases for J; bases not matched to a gene: 8. CDR3 protein: CASSVPSGRGSEQFF. CDR3 nucleotide sequence: TGTGCCAGCAGTGTACCTAGCGGGAGGGGAAGCGAGCAGTTCTTC.

The chain employs TRBV27 and TRBJ1-5; D is perhaps TRBD1 (5 bases). The germline V gene has CDR1 MNHEY and CDR2 SMNVEV (reference sequence). The CDR3 is made up of 13 amino acids. Trimming removed 5 bases from V and 4 bases from J, with 9 bases in between. CDR3 bases: TGTGCCAGCAGTAAACGGGGGAATCAGCCCCAGCATTTT. This gives the protein CASSKRGNQPQHF.

The chain couples TRBV27 to TRBJ2-7; 10 bases map to TRBD2. Germline V lookup: CDR1 MNHEY, CDR2 SMNVEV (reference sequence). J gave up 2 bases and V 6 bases, and 7 bases lay outside the gene matches. CDR3 length: 15 amino acids. The chain's CDR3 is CASSYSGGPTYEQYF. CDR3 DNA: TGTGCCAGCAGCTATAGCGGGGGGCCTACCTACGAGCAGTACTTC.

V and J are TRBV7-9 and TRBJ2-3; D is undetermined. The V gene's germline CDR1 is SEHNR and CDR2 FQNEAQ (reference sequence). V lost 0 bases and J lost 7, with 5 bases in between. The CDR3 extends over 12 amino acids. For the CDR3, the DNA is TGTGCCAGCAGCTTAGCAACATATACGCAGTATTTT. Translation: CASSLATYTQYF.

This chain links TRBV7-8 with TRBJ2-7; 7 positions match TRBD1. The CDR3 has 14 residues. Germline V gene lookup returns CDR1 SGHVS and CDR2 FQNEAQ. Trimming at V came to 5 bases and at J to 2 bases, leaving 6 bases not matched to a gene. CDR3 DNA: TGTGCCAGCAGCCGATGGGACAGCCCCTACGAGCAGTACTTC. Translation: CASSRWDSPYEQYF. Together with reference TRBV7-8 and TRBJ2-7, the CDR3 gives the full variable domain: GAGVSQSPRYKVAKRGQDVALRCDPISGHVSLFWYQQALGQGPEFLTYFQNEAQLDKSGLPSDRFFAERPEGSVSTLKIQRTQQEDSAVYLCASSRWDSPYEQYFGPGTRLTVT.

The chain is built from TRBV5-4 and TRBJ2-2, with TRBD2 as a possible D gene (5 bases). CDR1 is SGHNT, CDR2 YYREEE, per germline (reference sequence). The CDR3 spans 13 residues. The V end lost 3 bases, the J end lost 6 bases, and 9 bases lay between the germline ends. The CDR3 DNA reads as TGTGCCAGCAGCTCCGGAGGAGCCGGGGAGCTGTTTTTT. This gives the protein CASSSGGAGELFF.

The chain joins TRBV28 to TRBJ2-6; 13 bases line up with TRBD2. This CDR3 comprises 20 residues. After removal of 6 bases from V and 0 bases from J, the junction contained 11 bases not matched to a gene. Germline V lookup: CDR1 MDHEN, CDR2 SYDVKM. The CDR3 bases are TGTGCCAGCAGCCGTTGGACTAGCGGGAGTCGGAGCTCTGGGGCCAACGTCCTGACTTTC. Translating it yields CASSRWTSGSRSSGANVLTF.

This clone was observed a handful of times. The chain links TRBV4-2 to TRBJ2-3, with 10 bases that match TRBD2. The CDR3 runs 21 residues. Germline V gene sequence: CDR1 LGHNA, CDR2 YNFKEQ. J gave up 5 bases and V 1 base, and 21 bases lay outside the gene matches. The CDR3 nucleotides read TGTGCCAGCAGCCAAGCATTTCCGGACAGGGTCGGGACTAGCGATGGAGATACGCAGTATTTT. It yields the protein CASSQAFPDRVGTSDGDTQYF.

The chain has TRBV10-3 and TRBJ2-2; D might be TRBD1 (6 bases). From germline, CDR1 is ENHRY and CDR2 SYGVKD. This CDR3 is 14 amino acids long. The V end lost 3 bases, the J end lost 4 bases, and 9 bases lay between the germline ends. The CDR3 is CAISEQGITGELFF. The CDR3 DNA follows: TGTGCCATCAGTGAACAGGGAATCACCGGGGAGCTGTTTTTT.

This clone was seen more than once but under ten times. The genes are TRBV5-1 and TRBJ1-1; D may be TRBD1 (5 bases). V gave up 2 bases and J gave up 1 base, with 6 bases separating them. This CDR3 contains 13 residues. From germline, CDR1 is SGHRS and CDR2 YFSETQ. The CDR3 region has the DNA TGCGCCAGCAGCTTCACAGGGAACACTGAAGCTTTCTTT. Translation: CASSFTGNTEAFF.

The chain has TRBV2 and TRBJ1-2; 9 bases match TRBD1. Germline values: CDR1 SNHLY, CDR2 FYNNEI. The CDR3 has 14 residues. Trimming cost V 5 bases and J 7 bases; bases outside gene matches: 8. Written as DNA, the CDR3 is TGTGCCAGCAGTAGAACCGGGACAGGGCCTGGCTACACCTTC. Protein: CASSRTGTGPGYTF.

The chain couples TRBV25-1 to TRBJ1-3; weak D call: TRBD1 (5 bases). The CDR3 extends over 15 amino acids. V lost 6 bases, J lost 3 bases, and 15 bases lay in between. Germline V gene sequence: CDR1 MGHDK, CDR2 SYGVNS. CDR3 bases: TGTGCCAGCAGCTCTCATGCACAGGTTGGAAACACCATATATTTT. Translation gives CASSSHAQVGNTIYF.

CDR3 nucleotides: TGTGCCAGTGGCACAGGGGGCCAAGAGCAGTACTTC. The encoded protein is CASGTGGQEQYF. The chain employs TRBV6-6 and TRBJ2-7, with TRBD1 identical over 9 bases. This CDR3 is 12 amino acids long. J lost 7 bases, V lost 9 bases, and 7 bases had no gene match. Germline lookup yields CDR1 MNHNY and CDR2 SVGAGI (reference sequence).

The chain is built from TRBV11-3 and TRBJ1-1; no definite D call. CDR1 is SGHNT and CDR2 is YENEEA in the germline V gene. This CDR3 has 11 amino acids. Trimming removed 2 bases at V and 7 bases at J, with 5 bases between. Here the CDR3 DNA reads TGTGCCAGCAGCTTAAATCTTGAAGCTTTCTTT. It yields the protein CASSLNLEAFF.

This clone was counted a single time. This rearrangement joins TRBV13 to TRBJ2-7, with 10 nucleotides matching TRBD1. The germline CDR1 and CDR2 sequences are PRHDT and FYEKMQ (reference sequence). The V segment lost 4 bases and the J segment 0 bases; nucleotides outside the gene matches: 24. The CDR3 sequence is 22 residues long. CDR3 protein: CASSSGTGALLAPSTPSYEQYF. In nucleotides, the CDR3 is TGTGCCAGCAGCTCCGGGACAGGGGCCCTCCTCGCTCCTTCGACTCCCTCCTACGAGCAGTACTTC.

The chain recombines TRBV5-1 with TRBJ2-5, with 7 bases identical to TRBD1. Trimming took 5 bases from V and 5 from J; bases not matched to a gene: 3. CDR1 SGHRS and CDR2 YFSETQ come from the germline V gene. CDR3 length equals 12 residues. The CDR3 DNA sequence: TGCGCCAGCAGACTGACAGGGGAGACCCAGTACTTC. It encodes CASRLTGETQYF.

This chain links TRBV27 with TRBJ2-7; 7 nucleotides line up with TRBD2. CDR1 and CDR2 from the germline V gene are MNHEY and SMNVEV (reference sequence). The junction had 4 bases not matched to a gene; V was cut back by 5 bases and J by 3 bases. This CDR3 region has 13 residues. The CDR3 DNA follows: TGTGCCAGCAGTCGGGACTACGACTACGAGCAGTACTTC. Its translation is CASSRDYDYEQYF.

CDR3 sequence reads: CASSGTSGYEQYF. The CDR3 DNA sequence: TGTGCCAGCTCAGGGACTAGCGGGTACGAGCAGTACTTC. This chain joins TRBV18 and TRBJ2-7; 12 bases map to TRBD2. V lost 5 bases, J lost 4 bases, and 0 bases stayed unmatched. The germline V gene has CDR1 KGHSH and CDR2 LQKENI. This CDR3 is 13 amino acids long.

V usage is TRBV5-6 and J usage is TRBJ1-6; tentatively, D is TRBD1 (5 bases). Between the trimmed V and J ends, which lost 4 bases and 7 bases, there was a span of 15 bases. This CDR3 comprises 15 residues. The germline V gene encodes CDR1 SGHDT and CDR2 YYEEEE. CDR3 sequence: CASSSLGGQNSPLHF. Written as DNA, the CDR3 is TGTGCCAGCAGCAGCTTGGGGGGTCAGAATTCACCCCTCCACTTT.

This clone is medium-sized (0.01 to 0.1%) within its sample. The chain joins TRBV5-5 to TRBJ1-3; 9 bases align to TRBD1. Germline V gives CDR1 SGHKS, CDR2 YYEKEE (reference sequence). There are 17 residues in the CDR3. J lost 0 bases, V lost 5 bases, and 9 bases had no gene match. The CDR3 reads CASRRSPGQGSGNTIYF. The DNA of the CDR3 is TGTGCCAGCAGACGATCCCCGGGACAGGGCTCTGGAAACACCATATATTTT.

The V gene is TRBV2, the J gene TRBJ2-3; 13 nucleotides align to TRBD2. CDR1 and CDR2 from the germline V gene are SNHLY and FYNNEI. The CDR3 covers 16 residues. Trimming cost V 5 bases and J 6 bases; bases outside gene matches: 8. The DNA of the CDR3 is TGTGCCAGCAGTATGGGGACTAGCGGGATGGGGGATACGCAGTATTTT. Its translation: CASSMGTSGMGDTQYF. The full variable domain, its missing parts supplied by reference TRBV2 and TRBJ2-3, is EPEVTQTPSHQVTQMGQEVILRCVPISNHLYFYWYRQILGQKVEFLVSFYNNEISEKSEIFDDQFSVERPDGSNFTLKIRSTKLEDSAMYFCASSMGTSGMGDTQYFGPGTRLTVL.

The chain couples TRBV18 to TRBJ1-2; D perhaps matches TRBD1 (6 bases). The CDR3 loop spans 13 amino acids. Trimming left V 5 bases short and J 3 bases short, with 10 bases between. Germline CDR1 and CDR2: KGHSH and LQKENI. CDR3 nucleotide sequence: TGTGCCAGCTCAACGACAGGAGACTATGGCTACACCTTC. Its protein product is CASSTTGDYGYTF.

V gene TRBV6-1 combines with J gene TRBJ1-4, with a weak D call TRBD1 (5 bases). CDR1 is MNHNS and CDR2 is SASEGT in the germline V gene. V lost 8 bases and J 5 bases, leaving 15 bases between the germline ends. This CDR3 comprises 14 residues. Written as DNA, the CDR3 is TGTGCCAGCCGGGGGAGGGAGTTGAATGAAAAACTGTTTTTT. It is translated as CASRGRELNEKLFF.

The gene calls are TRBV19 and TRBJ1-2; 8 positions match TRBD1. The CDR3 runs to 14 residues. J was trimmed by 7 bases and V by 4 bases; bases with no gene match: 8. The V gene's germline CDR1 is LNHDA and CDR2 SQIVND (reference sequence). The CDR3 spells CASSNPGQDRGYTF. CDR3 in DNA: TGTGCCAGTAGTAACCCGGGACAGGATCGTGGCTACACCTTC.

This chain links TRBV11-3 with TRBJ2-7, with TRBD1 matching over 10 bases. Looked up from germline, CDR1 is SGHNT and CDR2 is YENEEA. V lost 2 bases and J lost 3; bases outside the gene matches: 7. The CDR3 contains 16 residues. Here the CDR3 DNA reads TGTGCCAGCAGCTTAAGGGGACAGGGGATTTTCTACGAGCAGTACTTC. This gives the protein CASSLRGQGIFYEQYF.

This chain uses TRBV10-3 with TRBJ2-7; D is perhaps TRBD1 (5 bases). Trimming removed 4 bases at V and 3 bases at J, with 19 bases between. The germline gives CDR1 ENHRY, CDR2 SYGVKD. The CDR3 is 16 amino acids. The CDR3 protein is CAISVRDSPTDYEQYF. CDR3 DNA sequence: TGTGCCATCAGTGTTCGCGACAGTCCTACCGACTACGAGCAGTACTTC.